These 28 T cell receptor beta chains came from one sample sequenced in a study of blood T cells in healthy people across ages. Primed by a sample-barcoded 5' primer and a J-beta primer mix, a second PCR proceeded for about 6 to 12 cycles. TCRdb re-analysed the 5' RACE reads in MiXCR, keeping a single row per CDR3 protein. This table has almost 550,000 distinct CDR3 sequences, under 30% appearing once. Another study also made use of these data, one on T cells of mothers and their children.

What was sequenced was blood. The receptors shown here come from a boy aged 5-17 years in good health.

The chain employs TRBV7-2 and TRBJ2-7; D is perhaps TRBD1 or TRBD2 (6 bases each). This CDR3 is 14 amino acids long. CDR1 is SGHTA, CDR2 FQGNSA, per germline. Trimming pared 5 bases from V and 6 bases from J, leaving 17 bases between. CDR3 region: CASSPPRGQREQYF. In DNA, the CDR3 is TGTGCCAGCAGCCCCCCGCGGGGACAACGCGAGCAGTACTTC.

The V call is TRBV7-9, the J call TRBJ2-7; D is uncertain. CDR3 length equals 14 residues. Per the germline V gene, CDR1 is SEHNR and CDR2 is FQNEAQ (reference sequence). With 5 bases removed from V and 3 bases from J, the gap between germline ends came to 14 bases. The CDR3 nucleotides are TGTGCCAGCAGCCCCAAATCACCGCACTACGAGCAGTACTTC. As protein: CASSPKSPHYEQYF.

In its sample, this clonotype was seen many times. The chain has TRBV4-1 and TRBJ1-2, with D unresolved. The CDR3 length is 13 residues. Trimming left V 1 base short and J 2 bases short, with 5 bases between. Germline V gene sequence: CDR1 MGHRA, CDR2 YSYEKL. The CDR3 region is CASSQAGNYGYTF. CDR3 coding DNA: TGCGCCAGCAGCCAAGCGGGAAACTATGGCTACACCTTC.

The rearrangement uses TRBV7-2 and TRBJ2-7; D might be TRBD1 (6 bases). Germline V lookup: CDR1 SGHTA, CDR2 FQGNSA. The CDR3 consists of 14 residues. Trimming cost V 4 bases and J 0 bases, with 10 bases left between them. CDR3 sequence: CASSSDRYSYEQYF. CDR3 in DNA: TGTGCCAGCAGCTCGGACAGATACTCCTACGAGCAGTACTTC. The full variable domain, rest sourced from reference TRBV7-2 and TRBJ2-7, is GAGVSQSPSNKVTEKGKDVELRCDPISGHTALYWYRQSLGQGLEFLIYFQGNSAPDKSGLPSDRFSAERTGGSVSTLTIQRTQQEDSAVYLCASSSDRYSYEQYFGPGTRLTVT.

This chain uses TRBV6-6 with TRBJ2-1; TRBD2 aligns across 12 bases. Germline CDR1 is MNHNY and CDR2 is SVGAGI (reference sequence). The CDR3 totals 14 residues. The V segment lost 6 bases and the J segment 6 bases; nucleotides outside the gene matches: 3. CDR3 DNA: TGTGCCAGCAGACCGGGACTAGCGGGCAATGAGCAGTTCTTC. Translating it yields CASRPGLAGNEQFF.

V and J are TRBV6-1 and TRBJ1-5, with TRBD1 matching 9 bases. The CDR3 consists of 17 residues. Looked up from germline, CDR1 is MNHNS and CDR2 is SASEGT. V gave up 6 bases and J gave up 0 bases; unmatched junction bases: 9. The CDR3 bases are TGTGCCAGCAGGCAGACCGGGACAGGGAGTAGCAATCAGCCCCAGCATTTT. It encodes CASRQTGTGSSNQPQHF.

V gene TRBV7-2 combines with J gene TRBJ2-7; a possible D gene is TRBD1 (6 bases). This CDR3 region has 13 residues. Germline V gene sequence: CDR1 SGHTA, CDR2 FQGNSA. Trimming cost V 6 bases and J 3 bases, with 12 bases left between them. CDR3 DNA: TGTGCCAGCAGATCAACAGGGTTCTACGAGCAGTACTTC. This sequence encodes CASRSTGFYEQYF.

The rearrangement uses TRBV5-5 and TRBJ2-5; weak D call: TRBD1 (6 bases). CDR1 is SGHKS and CDR2 is YYEKEE in the germline V gene (reference sequence). This CDR3 is 15 amino acids long. Trimming cost V 0 bases and J 2 bases, with 11 bases left between them. As DNA, the CDR3 is TGTGCCAGCAGCTTGGACTGGGGGACACAAGAGACCCAGTACTTC. Its translation is CASSLDWGTQETQYF.

The chain is built from TRBV29-1 and TRBJ2-7, with unresolved D. V lost 1 base and J 4 bases, leaving 8 bases between the germline ends. The germline V gene has CDR1 SQVTM and CDR2 ANQGSEA. The CDR3 consists of 12 residues. The CDR3 loop reads CSVEVTAYEQYF. Here the CDR3 DNA reads TGCAGCGTTGAAGTGACGGCGTACGAGCAGTACTTC.

This sequence joins TRBV9 and TRBJ2-2; the D is unclear. The CDR3 length is 13 residues. Germline CDR1 reads SGDLS; CDR2 reads YYNGEE. V lost 4 bases, J lost 6 bases, and 10 bases lay in between. The CDR3 DNA reads as TGTGCCAGCAGCCCCCTCGACTCCGGGGAGCTGTTTTTT. Its protein is CASSPLDSGELFF.

This clonotype was counted a few times. This rearrangement joins TRBV28 to TRBJ1-4; D perhaps matches TRBD1 (5 bases). V gave up 5 bases and J gave up 4 bases, with 5 bases separating them. The germline V gene encodes CDR1 MDHEN and CDR2 SYDVKM. This CDR3 comprises 12 residues. CDR3: CASSDSNEKLFF. The CDR3 DNA follows: TGTGCCAGCAGTGACAGTAATGAAAAACTGTTTTTT.

In its sample, this clonotype was seen a few times. This chain links TRBV7-2 with TRBJ2-5; D is uncertain. Looked up from germline, CDR1 is SGHTA and CDR2 is FQGNSA. Trimming took off 3 bases at V and 4 bases at J, with 9 bases between the two ends. This CDR3 has 13 residues. As DNA, the CDR3 is TGTGCCAGCAGCTTGGTAATTGTAGAGACCCAGTACTTC. Translating gives CASSLVIVETQYF.

The chain carries TRBV12-3 or TRBV12-4 and TRBJ2-7, with TRBD2 matching over 10 bases. The CDR3 has 14 residues. V lost 6 bases and J lost 5; bases outside the gene matches: 7. The CDR3 nucleotides read TGTGCCAGCAGGGGCTCTAGCGGGAGAAACGAGCAGTACTTC. Its protein product is CASRGSSGRNEQYF.

This clonotype was observed a handful of times. This chain uses TRBV4-1 with TRBJ2-2; D uncertain. V was shortened by 8 bases and J by 4 bases, with 17 bases between the two germline ends. The germline V gene has CDR1 MGHRA and CDR2 YSYEKL. There are 15 residues in the CDR3. The CDR3 coding sequence is TGCGCCAGCTCGCTCGCCGGGCGGATCACCGGGGAGCTGTTTTTT. This translates into CASSLAGRITGELFF.

This clonotype was counted only a few times. The V gene is TRBV4-3, the J gene TRBJ2-7; D remains unclear. Germline assignment: CDR1 LGHNA and CDR2 YSLEER. CDR3 length: 15 residues. V was shortened by 0 bases and J by 3 bases, with 12 bases between the two germline ends. DNA for the CDR3: TGCGCCAGCAGCCAAGATCACCGGGCCGGCTACGAGCAGTACTTC. Its translation: CASSQDHRAGYEQYF.

The chain links TRBV4-2 to TRBJ2-7, with 9 bases lining up with TRBD2. The trim removed 2 bases at V and 3 bases at J, leaving 5 bases unmatched. CDR3 length: 15 amino acids. Germline V gene data show CDR1 as LGHNA and CDR2 as YNFKEQ. CDR3 amino acids: CASSQPLAGFYEQYF. DNA of the CDR3: TGTGCCAGCAGCCAACCTCTAGCGGGGTTCTACGAGCAGTACTTC.

This clonotype was counted a few times. The V gene is TRBV28, the J gene TRBJ2-7; D gene unclear. The germline V and J ends were trimmed by 8 bases and 0 bases, with 8 bases remaining between them. Germline CDR1 is MDHEN and CDR2 is SYDVKM. The CDR3 covers 12 residues. DNA for the CDR3: TGTGCCAGCGGAGTGGACTCCTACGAGCAGTACTTC. This codes for CASGVDSYEQYF. Variable domain in full (rest from reference TRBV28 and TRBJ2-7): DVKVTQSSRYLVKRTGEKVFLECVQDMDHENMFWYRQDPGLGLRLIYFSYDVKMKEKGDIPEGYSVSREKKERFSLILESASTNQTSMYLCASGVDSYEQYFGPGTRLTVT.

The chain combines TRBV6-7 with TRBJ2-7; D may be TRBD1 (6 bases). TRBV6-7 is placed among ORFs of uncertain function. The CDR3 has 15 amino acids. The V end was cut by 0 bases, the J end by 5 bases, with 14 bases between. For the CDR3, the DNA is TGTGCCAGCAGTTACTCTGGGCAGGGGACCGACGAGCAGTACTTC. This translates into CASSYSGQGTDEQYF.

The chain recombines TRBV20-1 with TRBJ2-1; D unclear. The CDR3 consists of 14 residues. Germline-derived CDR1 and CDR2 are DFQATT and SNEGSKA (reference sequence). Trimming cost V 7 bases and J 2 bases, with 15 bases left between them. The CDR3 coding sequence is TGCAGTGTGATCGTAGGCGACCCCTACAATGAGCAGTTCTTC. It is translated as CSVIVGDPYNEQFF.

This chain links TRBV10-3 with TRBJ2-5, with D perhaps matching TRBD2 (6 bases). Germline V CDR1 and CDR2: ENHRY, SYGVKD. V shed 8 bases and J shed 5 bases, with 18 bases lying between them. The CDR3 totals 14 residues. CDR3 sequence reads: CAIGRLDGRETQYF. CDR3 nucleotide sequence: TGTGCCATCGGACGACTAGATGGGCGGGAGACCCAGTACTTC.

This clonotype was observed a few times. This chain links TRBV20-1 with TRBJ2-5; D unresolved. The better agreement between TRBJ2-7 and the DNA end casts doubt on the J call. The CDR3 runs 11 residues. Germline CDR1 and CDR2: DFQATT and SNEGSKA (reference sequence). DNA of the CDR3: TGCAGTGCTCCATATCCCTACGAGCAGTACTTC. Encoded protein: CSAPYPYEQYF.

The genes are TRBV7-9 and TRBJ2-7; D is possibly TRBD2 (5 bases). V was cut by 3 bases and J by 5 bases, with 14 bases left in between. The CDR3 is made up of 14 amino acids. Germline-derived CDR1 and CDR2 are SEHNR and FQNEAQ (reference sequence). The CDR3 region is CASSFPDLGNEQYF. CDR3 in DNA: TGTGCCAGCAGCTTCCCGGACCTCGGGAACGAGCAGTACTTC.

There are a few counts of this clonotype. The chain uses TRBV28 and TRBJ1-1, with D uncertain. The CDR3 covers 14 residues. Looked up from germline, CDR1 is MDHEN and CDR2 is SYDVKM. V was cut by 5 bases and J by 0 bases, with 10 bases left in between. CDR3 protein: CASSPLDLNTEAFF. The CDR3 region has the DNA TGTGCCAGCAGTCCCCTAGATTTGAACACTGAAGCTTTCTTT.

This clonotype was seen a handful of times. The V call is TRBV13, the J call TRBJ1-1, with TRBD1 as a possible D gene (6 bases). This CDR3 is 21 amino acids long. Deletions cut 0 bases from V and 1 base from J, with 27 bases between. The germline gives CDR1 PRHDT, CDR2 FYEKMQ (reference sequence). CDR3 region: CASSLGLRGRIPQGKNTEAFF. The CDR3 DNA sequence: TGTGCCAGCAGCTTAGGCCTAAGGGGCAGGATTCCTCAGGGGAAGAACACTGAAGCTTTCTTT.

The chain is built from TRBV28 and TRBJ2-1, with a weak D call TRBD1 (7 bases). The CDR3 totals 13 residues. Between the trimmed V and J ends, which lost 8 bases and 2 bases, there was a span of 10 bases. Germline V gene lookup returns CDR1 MDHEN and CDR2 SYDVKM. In nucleotides, the CDR3 is TGTGCCAGCCAGGGGGGTGCCTACAATGAGCAGTTCTTC. This sequence encodes CASQGGAYNEQFF.

The gene calls are TRBV2 and TRBJ2-5; 8 bases are a match to TRBD1. Germline CDR1 is SNHLY and CDR2 is FYNNEI. This CDR3 comprises 15 residues. Trimming removed 5 bases from V and 1 base from J; junction bases left unmatched: 6. The CDR3 protein is CASSLDRGRQETQYF. CDR3 sequence (DNA): TGTGCCAGCAGTCTCGACAGGGGACGCCAAGAGACCCAGTACTTC.

The count of this clonotype is one. This chain connects TRBV20-1 to TRBJ2-7; TRBD2 aligns across 11 bases. With 4 bases clipped from V and 0 bases from J, the junction kept 11 bases outside the gene matches. From germline, CDR1 is DFQATT and CDR2 SNEGSKA (reference sequence). CDR3 size: 17 residues. CDR3 amino acids: CSATPGLAGGRSYEQYF. CDR3 DNA sequence: TGCAGTGCTACCCCTGGGCTAGCGGGAGGTCGCTCCTACGAGCAGTACTTC.

The rearrangement links TRBV5-1 to TRBJ2-7, with TRBD1 matching 11 bases. The ends lost 3 bases at V and 5 bases at J; junction bases unmatched: 7. In germline, CDR1 is SGHRS, CDR2 YFSETQ. The CDR3 is 15 amino acids. The CDR3 bases are TGCGCCAGCAGCTGGACCGGGACAGGGGGAGACGAGCAGTACTTC. Its translation is CASSWTGTGGDEQYF.